Each of the 5 T cell receptor beta chains below was sequenced from the same sample in a study of T cells in women clearing cervical HPV infection. The table came from immunoSEQ multiplex PCR; TCRdb's copy has only in-frame clones and leaves some out. This sample's table has 30,000 to 35,000 clones. Sequencing used blood buffy coat. The receptor source for this set is a woman between 18 and 70 years old with a cervical HPV16 infection that either progressed to CIN3+ or cleared (not recorded which).

Regarding this clone: The DNA ends 3 residues before the CDR3 does, and the rest of the CDR3 is filled in from the germline J gene. The chain employs TRBV19 and TRBJ2-1, with TRBD2 identical over 14 bases. The germline V gene encodes CDR1 LNHDA and CDR2 SQIVND (reference sequence). The V gene end was trimmed by 4 bases and the J gene end by 7 bases; junction bases not matched to a gene: 9. The CDR3 consists of 17 residues. This CDR3 is CASSTPGLAGGLNEQFF. CDR3 DNA, as far as it was read: TGTGCCAGTAGTACTCCAGGACTAGCGGGGGGCTTAAATGAG.

Concerning this clone itself: The CDR3 end is not reached by the read, which stops 3 residues before it; the germline J gene fills it in. V gene TRBV5-4 combines with J gene TRBJ2-3, with TRBD1 matching over 8 bases. Germline V gene data show CDR1 as SGHNT and CDR2 as YYREEE (reference sequence). This CDR3 comprises 13 residues. This CDR3 is CASRYGQGEAQYF. Partial CDR3 DNA: TGTGCCAGCAGGTACGGACAGGGCGAGGCG.

A remark on this clone: The read halts 3 residues ahead of the CDR3 end, with the missing end drawn from the germline J gene. V and J are TRBV19 and TRBJ1-2; 7 bases map to TRBD1. Looked up from germline, CDR1 is LNHDA and CDR2 is SQIVND (reference sequence). The CDR3 contains 13 residues. Here the CDR3 reads CASSITGESGYTF. CDR3 bases read: TGTGCCAGTAGTATCACAGGGGAATCAGGC.

With regard to this clone: The CDR3 end lies 3 residues beyond the end of the read and is filled in from the germline J gene. The chain combines TRBV18 with TRBJ1-1, with D maybe TRBD1 (5 bases). Trimming left V 1 base short and J 3 bases short, with 12 bases between. The CDR3 runs 15 residues. Germline lookup yields CDR1 KGHSH and CDR2 LQKENI. CDR3 in amino acids: CASSPRSGEYTEAFF. The covered CDR3 bases are TGTGCCAGCTCACCACGGTCGGGGGAATACACTGAA.

On this clone itself: The read ends 3 residues shy of where the CDR3 ends; the end is completed using the germline J gene. The chain links TRBV5-6 to TRBJ1-1; 7 bases agree with TRBD1. The junction had 4 bases not matched to a gene; V was cut back by 1 base and J by 1 base. CDR3 size: 15 residues. Per germline, CDR1 SGHDT and CDR2 YYEEEE. The sequenced CDR3 bases are TGTGCCAGCAGCTTGTCTTACAGGGGGAACACTGAA. It codes for CASSLSYRGNTE. The CDR3, in full, reads CASSLSYRGNTEAFF.